Listed here are 26 T cell receptor beta chains from one sample, sequenced in a study of T cells after yellow fever vaccination (dated 2019 in TCRdb). The library was made by 5' RACE. Data came from an Illumina HiSeq 2500. TCRdb passed the public sequencing reads through fastp at Q25 and MiXCR, retaining productive beta sequences. Rows are combined by CDR3 protein, so each entry shows the most common genes and DNA. This sample comprises 500,000 to 650,000 distinct CDR3 sequences, 12% of them detected only once. In total, the top ten clones hold 15% of the sample. The intended sense of this specimen's treatment or condition label: live attenuated yellow fever vaccine strain. Source: PBMCs, taken on the day of the yellow fever booster vaccination. The receptors shown here come from a man aged 25-45 years who received the YFV17D yellow fever vaccine.

This clonotype occurred many times. J is TRBJ2-7 and V is TRBV5-1, with D perhaps matching TRBD1 (6 bases). V gave up 1 base and J gave up 5 bases, with 10 bases separating them. This CDR3 is 13 amino acids long. Germline V gene sequence: CDR1 SGHRS, CDR2 YFSETQ. The CDR3 sequence is CASSLTGINEQYF. DNA for the CDR3: TGCGCCAGCAGCTTGACAGGGATCAACGAGCAGTACTTC.

This clonotype occurred a few times. This chain uses TRBV4-3 with TRBJ2-2; 7 nucleotides line up with TRBD1. This CDR3 contains 15 residues. Germline CDR1 reads LGHNA; CDR2 reads YSLEER. With V trimmed by 1 base and J by 13 bases, 12 bases remained unmatched. This CDR3 is CASSQGREPQGRLFF. The CDR3 DNA reads as TGCGCCAGCAGCCAAGGCCGGGAACCACAGGGGCGGCTGTTTTTT.

This clonotype was seen a few times. The chain couples TRBV4-3 to TRBJ2-7; 11 bases agree with TRBD2. The CDR3 runs to 15 residues. V lost 2 bases and J lost 3; bases outside the gene matches: 3. Germline V gene data show CDR1 as LGHNA and CDR2 as YSLEER. The CDR3 region has the DNA TGCGCCAGCAGCCAACTAGCGGGAGGCCACTACGAGCAGTACTTC. It translates to CASSQLAGGHYEQYF.

This clonotype turned up a few times. The chain combines TRBV7-8 with TRBJ2-7; D is unclear. Germline loops: CDR1 SGHVS, CDR2 FQNEAQ. V shed 1 base and J shed 1 base, with 17 bases lying between them. The CDR3 sequence is 17 residues long. This CDR3 is CASSLGSAGHRSYEQYF. The CDR3 DNA sequence: TGTGCCAGCAGCTTAGGATCGGCAGGCCACCGTTCCTACGAGCAGTACTTC.

In its sample, this clonotype was seen many times. The rearrangement uses TRBV7-2 and TRBJ2-3, with D uncertain. The germline gives CDR1 SGHTA, CDR2 FQGNSA. There are 11 residues in the CDR3. The V end was cut by 5 bases, the J end by 10 bases, with 10 bases between. The CDR3 DNA follows: TGTGCCAGCAGCCCCGGTGGGGCGCAGTATTTT. Translation gives CASSPGGAQYF.

In this sample, this clonotype turned up a few times. The chain recombines TRBV20-1 with TRBJ2-7, with TRBD2 as a possible D gene (5 bases). The length of the CDR3 is 13 residues. From germline, CDR1 is DFQATT and CDR2 SNEGSKA (reference sequence). The CDR3 loop reads CSFLETTSYEQYF. In nucleotides, the CDR3 is TGCAGCTTTTTGGAGACTACTTCCTACGAGCAGTACTTC.

The chain employs TRBV7-2 and TRBJ2-7; TRBD2 matches at 9 bases. J lost 6 bases, V lost 5 bases, and 17 bases had no gene match. The CDR3 length is 17 residues. Germline CDR1 and CDR2: SGHTA and FQGNSA. CDR3 sequence (DNA): TGTGCCAGCAGCATTCGTCGCCTAGCGGGATGGCCGGTCGAGCAGTACTTC. It yields the protein CASSIRRLAGWPVEQYF. Complete variable domain (other parts from reference TRBV7-2 and TRBJ2-7): GAGVSQSPSNKVTEKGKDVELRCDPISGHTALYWYRQSLGQGLEFLIYFQGNSAPDKSGLPSDRFSAERTGGSVSTLTIQRTQQEDSAVYLCASSIRRLAGWPVEQYFGPGTRLTVT.

This clonotype was seen a few times. The rearrangement uses TRBV20-1 and TRBJ2-1; a weak D match, TRBD2 (5 bases). The CDR3 has 15 residues. Germline V gene sequence: CDR1 DFQATT, CDR2 SNEGSKA (reference sequence). V was pared by 3 bases and J by 5 bases, with 17 bases between. This chain's CDR3 is CSASLAALADNEQFF. The DNA for the CDR3 is TGCAGTGCTAGCCTCGCGGCCCTAGCAGACAATGAGCAGTTCTTC.

The V and J genes are TRBV30 and TRBJ1-1; D remains ambiguous. The V end was cut by 2 bases, the J end by 0 bases, with 10 bases between. The germline CDR1 and CDR2 sequences are GTSNPN and SVGIG (reference sequence). The CDR3 extends over 14 amino acids. CDR3 protein: CAWSLVPVNTEAFF. The CDR3 DNA sequence: TGTGCCTGGAGTTTGGTCCCAGTGAACACTGAAGCTTTCTTT.

The CDR3 DNA reads as TGTGCCAGCAGCTCAAGCGGCGGGAGGGGAGGAGAGACCCAGTACTTC. It yields the protein CASSSSGGRGGETQYF. The chain has TRBV4-2 and TRBJ2-5; 9 nucleotides match TRBD2. V dropped 5 bases and J dropped 4; count of bases not matched to a gene: 11. Germline values: CDR1 LGHNA, CDR2 YNFKEQ. The length of the CDR3 is 16 residues.

This clonotype was found a few times. This rearrangement joins TRBV20-1 to TRBJ2-1; 8 nucleotides align to TRBD2. The CDR3 sequence is 14 residues long. V shed 3 bases, J shed 10 bases, and the junction held 11 bases outside the gene matches. Germline V CDR1 and CDR2: DFQATT, SNEGSKA (reference sequence). Written as DNA, the CDR3 is TGCAGTGCTAGTTTTAGCGGGGCCTTCGGGGAGCAGTTCTTC. This codes for CSASFSGAFGEQFF.

The chain employs TRBV6-5 and TRBJ2-7, with a weak D call TRBD2 (5 bases). This CDR3 has 13 residues. The ends were cut back, 2 bases at V and 6 bases at J, with 11 bases in the middle. The germline gives CDR1 MNHEY, CDR2 SVGAGI. CDR3 DNA sequence: TGTGCCAGCAGTTACGCTACCGCGGGCGAGCAGTACTTC. Protein sequence: CASSYATAGEQYF.

V is TRBV5-6 and J is TRBJ2-7; D is tentatively TRBD1 or TRBD2 (5 bases each). The germline gives CDR1 SGHDT, CDR2 YYEEEE. There are 16 residues in the CDR3. V lost 3 bases to trimming and J lost 3 bases, with 19 bases between them. CDR3 nucleotide sequence: TGTGCCAGCAGCTCTAGGGACCGGGCCTTGAGCTACGAGCAGTACTTC. Translating it yields CASSSRDRALSYEQYF.

The chain carries TRBV7-9 and TRBJ1-1; no definite D call. Trimming pared 1 base from V and 0 bases from J, leaving 6 bases between. Germline-derived CDR1 and CDR2 are SEHNR and FQNEAQ (reference sequence). The CDR3 is made up of 14 amino acids. The CDR3 DNA reads as TGTGCCAGCAGCTTAGTTCTACTGAACACTGAAGCTTTCTTT. It translates to CASSLVLLNTEAFF.

V usage is TRBV30 and J usage is TRBJ2-7, with D perhaps being TRBD1 or TRBD2 (5 bases each). V was pared by 0 bases and J by 4 bases, with 13 bases between. The CDR3 consists of 14 residues. Germline V gene lookup returns CDR1 GTSNPN and CDR2 SVGIG (reference sequence). This CDR3 is CAWSVAGGGYEQYF. CDR3 nucleotide sequence: TGTGCCTGGAGTGTGGCTGGGGGTGGGTACGAGCAGTACTTC.

This clonotype has a handful of counts. The chain uses TRBV20-1 and TRBJ2-3; TRBD2 matches at 10 bases. The germline V gene encodes CDR1 DFQATT and CDR2 SNEGSKA (reference sequence). Trimming at V came to 3 bases and at J to 4 bases, leaving 16 bases not matched to a gene. The CDR3 loop spans 18 amino acids. The CDR3 nucleotides read TGCAGTGCTAGCGGCAGGCTAGCGGGAGCCTCTATCGCAGATACGCAGTATTTT. Amino acids: CSASGRLAGASIADTQYF.

The chain carries TRBV20-1 and TRBJ2-3, with 10 positions matching TRBD2. The CDR3 runs 16 residues. In germline, CDR1 is DFQATT, CDR2 SNEGSKA (reference sequence). Losses at the gene ends were 0 bases for V and 7 bases for J; bases not matched to a gene: 10. CDR3 coding DNA: TGCAGTGCTAGAGATCCGGGACTAGCGATTCTAAATACGCAGTATTTT. Translating it yields CSARDPGLAILNTQYF.

The chain is built from TRBV30 and TRBJ1-5, with D hard to call. The CDR3 length is 14 residues. Germline values: CDR1 GTSNPN, CDR2 SVGIG (reference sequence). V lost 2 bases and J 4 bases, leaving 12 bases between the germline ends. CDR3 in amino acids: CAWSWAGGNQPQHF. DNA for the CDR3: TGTGCCTGGAGTTGGGCAGGCGGGAATCAGCCCCAGCATTTT.

This clonotype has more than one count but fewer than ten. The V and J genes are TRBV10-2 and TRBJ1-1, with 8 bases matching TRBD1. The CDR3 runs 13 residues. With V trimmed by 5 bases and J by 8 bases, 7 bases remained unmatched. Germline V CDR1 and CDR2: WSHSY, SAAADI. CDR3 sequence: CASSRGQALEAFF. In nucleotides, the CDR3 is TGCGCCAGCAGTAGGGGACAGGCCCTCGAAGCTTTCTTT.

This clonotype came up a few times. The chain employs TRBV7-2 and TRBJ2-5; 10 nucleotides line up with TRBD2. There are 16 residues in the CDR3. CDR1 is SGHTA and CDR2 is FQGNSA in the germline V gene. The J segment lost 2 bases and the V segment lost 5 bases, leaving 8 bases of the junction unmatched. The CDR3 sequence is CASSRPTSGFQETQYF. The CDR3 DNA sequence: TGTGCCAGCAGCCGTCCGACTAGCGGGTTTCAAGAGACCCAGTACTTC. Variable domain in full (rest from reference TRBV7-2 and TRBJ2-5): GAGVSQSPSNKVTEKGKDVELRCDPISGHTALYWYRQSLGQGLEFLIYFQGNSAPDKSGLPSDRFSAERTGGSVSTLTIQRTQQEDSAVYLCASSRPTSGFQETQYFGPGTRLLVL.

This clonotype was recorded a few times. This chain links TRBV29-1 with TRBJ2-7; D may correspond to TRBD1 or TRBD2 (5 bases each). CDR1 is SQVTM, CDR2 ANQGSEA, per germline. The CDR3 spans 16 residues. V lost 7 bases, J lost 4 bases, and 26 bases lay in between. DNA of the CDR3: TGCAGCGCTTCTGCTGACAGTTTGGTTGGGAGTTACGAGCAGTACTTC. This encodes CSASADSLVGSYEQYF.

In its sample, this clonotype was seen a few times. J is TRBJ2-1 and V is TRBV11-2; tentative D call: TRBD2 (5 bases). Germline values: CDR1 SGHAT, CDR2 FQNNGV. Between the trimmed V and J ends, which lost 5 bases and 10 bases, there was a span of 15 bases. The CDR3 runs 13 residues. CDR3 loop: CASSPPVPGEQFF. DNA for the CDR3: TGTGCCAGCAGCCCACCCGTCCCGGGGGAGCAGTTCTTC. Full variable domain (remainder filled in from reference TRBV11-2 and TRBJ2-1): EAGVAQSPRYKIIEKRQSVAFWCNPISGHATLYWYQQILGQGPKLLIQFQNNGVVDDSQLPKDRFSAERLKGVDSTLKIQPAKLEDSAVYLCASSPPVPGEQFFGPGTRLTVL.

This clonotype was found a few times. V is TRBV5-1 and J is TRBJ1-1; no clear D. The CDR3 consists of 14 residues. Germline CDR1 and CDR2: SGHRS and YFSETQ. The germline V and J ends were trimmed by 0 bases and 7 bases, with 13 bases remaining between them. The CDR3 sequence: CASSLVDGGLEAFF. Here the CDR3 DNA reads TGCGCCAGCAGCTTGGTTGACGGCGGACTTGAAGCTTTCTTT.

V and J are TRBV7-3 and TRBJ2-7, with a tentative D call TRBD1 (5 bases). From germline, CDR1 is SGHTA and CDR2 FQGTGA. Trimming removed 5 bases at V and 7 bases at J, with 18 bases between. This CDR3 region has 14 residues. CDR3 nucleotide sequence: TGTGCCAGCAGCCCTACAACGACCGCAGGGGAGCAGTACTTC. It translates to CASSPTTTAGEQYF.

J is TRBJ2-3 and V is TRBV3-1, with D tentatively TRBD1 or TRBD2 (6 bases each). The V end lost 2 bases, the J end lost 0 bases, and 12 bases lay between the germline ends. CDR1 is LGHDT, CDR2 YNNKEL, per germline (reference sequence). This CDR3 comprises 16 residues. DNA for the CDR3: TGTGCCAGCAGCCAAACGAGGGGGGTCAGCACAGATACGCAGTATTTT. It codes for CASSQTRGVSTDTQYF.

The chain joins TRBV20-1 to TRBJ2-3; 14 nucleotides match TRBD2. The CDR3 runs to 17 residues. The junction had 13 bases not matched to a gene; V was cut back by 5 bases and J by 6 bases. Germline V gene sequence: CDR1 DFQATT, CDR2 SNEGSKA (reference sequence). CDR3 region: CSALDRGTSGRLDTQYF. DNA of the CDR3: TGCAGTGCTTTAGACAGGGGGACTAGCGGGAGATTGGATACGCAGTATTTT.